This T cell receptor beta chain originates from a study of spatial heterogeneity in lung cancer. Study-level information: Each time, sequencing found more beta-chain sequences than alpha-chain sequences. General observations from the study: Tumors with more nonsynonymous mutations had more expanded intratumoral alpha and beta TCRs.

This clonotype was counted ten times or more. Its antigen remains unidentified. Little can be read into the size of this beta chain, an off-target read in a library designed for alpha chains. Indicated time point: sample taken at primary tumor resection. Samples were obtained from some 70 donors, all untreated early-stage non-small cell lung cancer patients. Sequencing covered unsorted whole RNA taken from tumor, nontumor lung or frozen PBMC. CDR3 length: 14 residues. V gave up 5 bases and J gave up 5 bases, with 15 bases separating them. Germline V gene sequence: CDR1 MNHEY, CDR2 SVGEGT. All TCR cDNA molecules were individually tagged with a unique molecular identifier. From the 5' RACE reads, TCRdb called clonotypes with MiXCR, one entry per CDR3 protein. The sample carries 15,000 to 20,000 distinct CDR3 sequences, 5% to 7.5% recorded once.

V and J are TRBV6-2 or TRBV6-3 and TRBJ2-5; possible D gene TRBD1, 6 bases. This TCR was recovered from a male donor with early-stage non-small cell lung cancer. Sequenced material: lung tumor tissue, taken at surgery. CDR3: CASSQPGVGETQYF. The CDR3, as DNA: TGTGCCAGCAGTCAACCAGGGGTAGGGGAGACCCAGTACTTC.